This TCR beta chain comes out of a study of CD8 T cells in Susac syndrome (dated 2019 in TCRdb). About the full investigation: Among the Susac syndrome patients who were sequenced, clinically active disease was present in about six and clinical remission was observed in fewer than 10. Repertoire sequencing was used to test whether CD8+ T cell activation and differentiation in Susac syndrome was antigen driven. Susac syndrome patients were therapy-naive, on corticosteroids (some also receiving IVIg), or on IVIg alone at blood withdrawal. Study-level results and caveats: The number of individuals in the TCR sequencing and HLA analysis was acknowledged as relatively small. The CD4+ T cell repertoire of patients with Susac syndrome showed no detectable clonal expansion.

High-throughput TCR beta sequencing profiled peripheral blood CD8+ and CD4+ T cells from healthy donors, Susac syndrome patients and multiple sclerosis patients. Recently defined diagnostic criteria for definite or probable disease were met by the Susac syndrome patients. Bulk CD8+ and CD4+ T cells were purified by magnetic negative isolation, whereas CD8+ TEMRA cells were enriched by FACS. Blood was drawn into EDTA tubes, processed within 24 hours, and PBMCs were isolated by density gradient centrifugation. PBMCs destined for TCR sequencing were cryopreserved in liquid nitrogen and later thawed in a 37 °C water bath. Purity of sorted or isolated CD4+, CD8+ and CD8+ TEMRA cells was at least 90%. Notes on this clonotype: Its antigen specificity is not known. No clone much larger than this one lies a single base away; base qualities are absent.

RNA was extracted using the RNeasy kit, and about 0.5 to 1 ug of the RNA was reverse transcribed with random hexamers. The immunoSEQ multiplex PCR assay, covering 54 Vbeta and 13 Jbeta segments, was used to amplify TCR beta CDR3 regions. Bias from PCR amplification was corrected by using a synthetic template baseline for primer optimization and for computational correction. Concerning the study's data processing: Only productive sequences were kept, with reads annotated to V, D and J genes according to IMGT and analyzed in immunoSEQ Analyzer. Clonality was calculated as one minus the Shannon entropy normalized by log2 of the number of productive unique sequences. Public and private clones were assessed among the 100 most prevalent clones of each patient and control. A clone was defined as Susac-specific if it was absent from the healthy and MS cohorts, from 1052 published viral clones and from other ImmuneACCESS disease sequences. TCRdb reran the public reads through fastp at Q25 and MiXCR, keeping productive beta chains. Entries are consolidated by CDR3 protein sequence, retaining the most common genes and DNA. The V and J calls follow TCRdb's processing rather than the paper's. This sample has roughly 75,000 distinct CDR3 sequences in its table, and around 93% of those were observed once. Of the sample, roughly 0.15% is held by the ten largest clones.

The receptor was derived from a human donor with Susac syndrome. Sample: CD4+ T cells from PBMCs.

The base sequence is TGTGCCAGCAGCCCTCACCGCTCTGGGGCCAACGTCCTGACTTTC. This sequence encodes CASSPHRSGANVLTF. Here the chain combines TRBV12-3 or TRBV12-4 and TRBJ2-6, with no D gene named confidently. The trim is 6 bases for V and 0 bases for J, with a gap of 9 bases between the germline ends. The CDR3 runs 15 amino acids, cysteine and phenylalanine included. Just CDR3 DNA is preserved here, 45 bases in frame from base 1.